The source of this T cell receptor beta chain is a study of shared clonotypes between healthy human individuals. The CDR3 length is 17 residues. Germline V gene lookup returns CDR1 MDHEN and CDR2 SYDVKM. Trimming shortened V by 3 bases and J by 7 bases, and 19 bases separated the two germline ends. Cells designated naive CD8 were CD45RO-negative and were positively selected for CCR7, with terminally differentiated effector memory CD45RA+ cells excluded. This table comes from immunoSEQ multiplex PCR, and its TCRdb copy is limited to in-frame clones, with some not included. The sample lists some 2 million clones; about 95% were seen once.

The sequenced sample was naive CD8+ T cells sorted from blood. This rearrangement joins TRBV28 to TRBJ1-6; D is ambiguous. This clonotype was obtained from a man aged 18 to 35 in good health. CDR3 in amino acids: CASSFALFGERNSPLHF. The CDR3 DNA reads TGTGCCAGCAGTTTCGCCCTCTTCGGGGAAAGGAATTCACCCCTCCACTTT.